These T cell receptor beta chains were read from a single sample in a study of blood T cell repertoires in COVID-19. Generated by immunoSEQ multiplex PCR, the TCRdb table keeps only in-frame clones and is missing some. The sample lists around 86,000 clones, around 87% seen once, with around 7% in the top ten. The sample consisted of peripheral blood. These receptor sequences come from a human donor with acute or convalescent COVID-19. The donor label of this sample is uncertain. Both conserved end residues are part of each CDR3. The order of the fields is J gene, D gene, clone size, V gene, CDR3 protein, CDR3 DNA. D genes are given only for firm matches. Clone size is given for some rows only: seen once, a few or many times, or a class if the clone is expanded.

TRBJ2-7	NA	NA	TRBV30	CAWCPHLSYEQYF	TGTGCCTGGTGCCCACATCTCTCCTACGAGCAGTACTTC
TRBJ1-4	NA	NA	TRBV6-6	CASTSIRQPEKLFF	TGTGCCAGCACCTCCATTCGACAGCCTGAAAAACTGTTTTTT
TRBJ2-7	TRBD1	NA	TRBV7-9	CASSFSQTGNEQYF	TGTGCCAGCAGCTTCTCTCAGACAGGGAACGAGCAGTACTTC
TRBJ2-5	NA	NA	TRBV29-1	CSVDASQETQYF	TGCAGCGTTGATGCCAGTCAAGAGACCCAGTACTTC
TRBJ2-7	NA	NA	TRBV10-3	CAISESGTGYEQYF	TGTGCCATCAGTGAGTCGGGAACAGGCTACGAGCAGTACTTC
TRBJ1-6	NA	once	TRBV5-8	CASDRDSPLHF	TGTGCCAGCGACCGGGATTCACCCCTCCACTTT
TRBJ1-1	NA	NA	TRBV11-2	CASSLRGLNTEAFF	TGTGCCAGCAGCTTGCGGGGGTTGAACACTGAAGCTTTCTTT
TRBJ1-5	TRBD1	few	TRBV24-1	CATSAPGTDQPQHF	TGTGCCACCAGTGCCCCCGGGACAGATCAGCCCCAGCATTTT
TRBJ1-3	NA	NA	TRBV25-1	CASSPPSSGNTIYF	TGTGCCAGCAGCCCACCGAGCTCTGGAAACACCATATATTTT
TRBJ1-4	NA	NA	TRBV6-5	CASTARGRGLEKLFF	TGTGCCAGCACCGCAAGAGGGAGAGGGCTAGAAAAACTGTTTTTT
TRBJ2-5	NA	once	TRBV28	CASSSPLPGLETQYF	TGTGCCAGCAGTTCCCCCCTTCCGGGGTTAGAGACCCAGTACTTC
TRBJ2-3	NA	NA	TRBV24-1	CATSDSGVSRTDTQYF	TGTGCCACCAGTGATTCGGGAGTCTCCCGAACAGATACGCAGTATTTT
TRBJ1-2	NA	NA	TRBV4-3	CASSQGGQGTYGYTF	TGCGCCAGCAGCCAGGGTGGGCAGGGGACATATGGCTACACCTTC
TRBJ2-7	NA	once	TRBV6-5	CASRENWGGQYF	TGTGCCAGCAGGGAGAATTGGGGCGGGCAGTACTTC
TRBJ2-3	NA	NA	TRBV9	CASSVAGTDTQYF	TGTGCCAGCAGCGTGGCAGGGACAGATACGCAGTATTTT
TRBJ1-4	NA	NA	TRBV7-2	CASSSRTATYEKLFF	TGTGCCAGCAGCTCACGGACAGCAACTTATGAAAAACTGTTTTTT
TRBJ2-7	TRBD2	once	TRBV6-5	CASSYPSGGNYEQYF	TGTGCCAGCAGTTACCCCTCGGGGGGAAACTACGAGCAGTACTTC
TRBJ1-6	NA	NA	TRBV2	CASSESQGSYNSPLHF	TGTGCCAGCAGTGAATCGCAGGGTTCCTATAATTCACCCCTCCACTTT
TRBJ2-1	TRBD1	NA	TRBV6-5	CASSYGQGSYNEQFF	TGTGCCAGCAGTTACGGACAGGGCTCCTACAATGAGCAGTTCTTC
TRBJ2-3	TRBD2	once	TRBV6-2/TRBV6-3	CASSLRLAGEYTDTQYF	TGTGCCAGCAGTTTGCGACTAGCGGGAGAATACACAGATACGCAGTATTTT
TRBJ2-3	NA	NA	TRBV4-2	CASSQGHPAGDTQYF	TGTGCCAGCAGCCAAGGGCACCCCGCGGGAGATACGCAGTATTTT
TRBJ2-7	NA	NA	TRBV6-2/TRBV6-3	CASSYSGPLWVYF	TGTGCCAGCAGTTACTCGGGCCCCTTGTGGGTGTACTTC
TRBJ1-6	TRBD1	NA	TRBV7-9	CASSADREYSPLHF	TGTGCCAGCAGCGCCGACAGGGAGTATTCACCCCTCCACTTT